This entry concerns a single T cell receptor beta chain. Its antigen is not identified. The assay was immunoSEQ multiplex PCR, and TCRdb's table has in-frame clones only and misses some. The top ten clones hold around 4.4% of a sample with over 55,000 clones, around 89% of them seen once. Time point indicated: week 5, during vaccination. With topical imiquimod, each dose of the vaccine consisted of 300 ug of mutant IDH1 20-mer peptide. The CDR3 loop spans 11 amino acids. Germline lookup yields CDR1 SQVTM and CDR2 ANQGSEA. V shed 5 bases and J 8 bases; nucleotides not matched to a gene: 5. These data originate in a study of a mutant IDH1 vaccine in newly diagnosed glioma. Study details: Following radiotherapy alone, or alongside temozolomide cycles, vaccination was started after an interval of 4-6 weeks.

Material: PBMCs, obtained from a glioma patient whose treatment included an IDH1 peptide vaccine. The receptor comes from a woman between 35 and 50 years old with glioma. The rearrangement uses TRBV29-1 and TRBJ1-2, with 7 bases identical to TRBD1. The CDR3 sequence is CSVHSGGGYTF. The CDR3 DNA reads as TGCAGCGTTCACTCAGGGGGGGGCTACACCTTC.